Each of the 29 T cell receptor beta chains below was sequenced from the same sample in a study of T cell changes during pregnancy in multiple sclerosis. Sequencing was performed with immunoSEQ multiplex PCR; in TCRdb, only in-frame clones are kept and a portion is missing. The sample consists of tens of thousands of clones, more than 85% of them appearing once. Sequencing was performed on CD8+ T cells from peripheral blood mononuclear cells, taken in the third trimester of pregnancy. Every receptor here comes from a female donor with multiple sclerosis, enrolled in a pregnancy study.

The CDR3 here is CASSLGGYEKLFF. CDR3 DNA: TGCGCCAGCAGCCTAGGGGGCTATGAAAAACTGTTTTTT. The J gene is TRBJ1-4, the V gene TRBV10-2; 7 nucleotides match TRBD1. The CDR3 covers 13 residues. Germline CDR1 and CDR2: WSHSY and SAAADI. The V segment lost 6 bases and the J segment 6 bases; nucleotides outside the gene matches: 4.

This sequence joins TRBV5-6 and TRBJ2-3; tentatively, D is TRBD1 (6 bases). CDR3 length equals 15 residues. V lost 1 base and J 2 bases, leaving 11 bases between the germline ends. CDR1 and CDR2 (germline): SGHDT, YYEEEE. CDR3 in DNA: TGTGCCAGCAGCTTGCGAGGGGGATACACAGATACGCAGTATTTT. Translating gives CASSLRGGYTDTQYF.

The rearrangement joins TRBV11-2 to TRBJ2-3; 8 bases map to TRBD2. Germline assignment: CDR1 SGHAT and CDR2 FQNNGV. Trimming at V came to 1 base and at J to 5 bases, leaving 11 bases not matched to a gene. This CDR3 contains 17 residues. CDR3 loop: CASSLVQTGGAVDTQYF. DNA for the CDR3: TGTGCCAGCAGCTTAGTCCAGACCGGGGGGGCGGTAGATACGCAGTATTTT. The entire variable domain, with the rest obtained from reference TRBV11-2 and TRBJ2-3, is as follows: EAGVAQSPRYKIIEKRQSVAFWCNPISGHATLYWYQQILGQGPKLLIQFQNNGVVDDSQLPKDRFSAERLKGVDSTLKIQPAKLEDSAVYLCASSLVQTGGAVDTQYFGPGTRLTVL.

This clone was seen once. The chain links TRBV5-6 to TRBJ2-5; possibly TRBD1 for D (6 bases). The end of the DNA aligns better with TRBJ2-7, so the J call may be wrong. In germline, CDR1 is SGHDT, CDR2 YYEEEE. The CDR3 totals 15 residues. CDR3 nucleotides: TGTGCCAGCAGCTCGGACGGGACACCAATCTACGAGCAGTACTTC. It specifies CASSSDGTPIYEQYF.

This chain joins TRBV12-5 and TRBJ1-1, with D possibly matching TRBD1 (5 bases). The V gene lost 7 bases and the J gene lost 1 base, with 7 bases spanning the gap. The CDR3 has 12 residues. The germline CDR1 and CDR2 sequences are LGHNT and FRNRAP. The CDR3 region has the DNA TGTGCTAGTGTAACAGGGAACACTGAAGCTTTCTTT. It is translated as CASVTGNTEAFF.

The chain's CDR3 is CASSGRTGATGYTF. DNA of the CDR3: TGTGCCAGCAGTGGCCGGACAGGGGCGACGGGCTACACCTTC. The chain employs TRBV2 and TRBJ1-2; 9 bases line up with TRBD1. Losses at the gene ends were 4 bases for V and 8 bases for J; bases not matched to a gene: 8. CDR3 length equals 14 residues. The V gene's germline CDR1 is SNHLY and CDR2 FYNNEI.

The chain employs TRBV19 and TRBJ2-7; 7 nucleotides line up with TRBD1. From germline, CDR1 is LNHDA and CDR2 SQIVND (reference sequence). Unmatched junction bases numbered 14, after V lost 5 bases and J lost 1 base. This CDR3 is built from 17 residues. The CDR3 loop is CASSPVGFGTASYEQYF. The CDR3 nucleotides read TGTGCCAGTAGTCCCGTCGGGTTCGGGACAGCATCCTACGAGCAGTACTTC.

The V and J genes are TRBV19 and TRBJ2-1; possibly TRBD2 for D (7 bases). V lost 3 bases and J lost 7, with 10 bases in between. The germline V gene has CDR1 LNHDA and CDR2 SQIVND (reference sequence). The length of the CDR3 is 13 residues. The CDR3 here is CASSIRGANEQFF. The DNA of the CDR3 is TGTGCCAGTAGTATCCGGGGGGCGAATGAGCAGTTCTTC. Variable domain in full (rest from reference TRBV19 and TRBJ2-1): DGGITQSPKYLFRKEGQNVTLSCEQNLNHDAMYWYRQDPGQGLRLIYYSQIVNDFQKGDIAEGYSVSREKKESFPLTVTSAQKNPTAFYLCASSIRGANEQFFGPGTRLTVL.

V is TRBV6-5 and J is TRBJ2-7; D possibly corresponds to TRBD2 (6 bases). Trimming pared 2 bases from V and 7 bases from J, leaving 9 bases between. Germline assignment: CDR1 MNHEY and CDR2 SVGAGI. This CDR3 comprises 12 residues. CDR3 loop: CASSYDRGEQYF. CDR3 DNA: TGTGCCAGCAGTTACGATCGGGGGGAGCAGTACTTC.

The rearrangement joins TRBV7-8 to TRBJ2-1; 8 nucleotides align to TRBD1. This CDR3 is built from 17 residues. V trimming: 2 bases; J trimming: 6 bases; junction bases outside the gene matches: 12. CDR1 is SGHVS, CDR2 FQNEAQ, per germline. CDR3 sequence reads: CASSLYRGQGASNEQFF. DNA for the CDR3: TGTGCCAGCAGCTTATATAGGGGGCAGGGGGCTTCCAATGAGCAGTTCTTC.

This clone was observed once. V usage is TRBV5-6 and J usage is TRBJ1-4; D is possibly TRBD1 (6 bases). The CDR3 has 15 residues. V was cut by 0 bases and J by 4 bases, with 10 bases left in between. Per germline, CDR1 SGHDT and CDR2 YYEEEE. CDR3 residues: CASSLAGAGNEKLFF. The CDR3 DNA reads TGTGCCAGCAGCTTGGCAGGGGCGGGTAATGAAAAACTGTTTTTT. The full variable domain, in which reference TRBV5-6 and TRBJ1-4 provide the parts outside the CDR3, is DAGVTQSPTHLIKTRGQQVTLRCSPKSGHDTVSWYQQALGQGPQFIFQYYEEEERQRGNFPDRFSGHQFPNYSSELNVNALLLGDSALYLCASSLAGAGNEKLFFGSGTQLSVL.

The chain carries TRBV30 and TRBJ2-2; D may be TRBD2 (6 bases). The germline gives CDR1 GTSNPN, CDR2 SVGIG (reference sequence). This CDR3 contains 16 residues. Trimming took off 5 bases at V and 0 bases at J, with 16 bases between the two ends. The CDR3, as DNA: TGTGCCTGGGCTACCACCGGGACTGCGAACACCGGGGAGCTGTTTTTT. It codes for CAWATTGTANTGELFF.

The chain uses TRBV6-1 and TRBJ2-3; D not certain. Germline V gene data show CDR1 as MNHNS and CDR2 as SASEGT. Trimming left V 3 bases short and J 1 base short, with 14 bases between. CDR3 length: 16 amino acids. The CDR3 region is CASSDPPWAGTDTQYF. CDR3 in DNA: TGTGCCAGCAGTGACCCTCCCTGGGCCGGCACAGATACGCAGTATTTT.

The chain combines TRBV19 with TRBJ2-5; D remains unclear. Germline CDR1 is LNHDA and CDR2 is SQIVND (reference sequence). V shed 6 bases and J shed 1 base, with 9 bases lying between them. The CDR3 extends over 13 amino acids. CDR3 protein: CASSPSGQETQYF. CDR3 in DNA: TGTGCCAGTAGCCCCTCGGGCCAAGAGACCCAGTACTTC.

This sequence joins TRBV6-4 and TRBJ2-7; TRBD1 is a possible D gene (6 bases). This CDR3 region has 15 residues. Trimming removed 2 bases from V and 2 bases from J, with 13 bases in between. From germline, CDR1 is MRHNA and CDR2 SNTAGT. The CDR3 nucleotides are TGTGCCAGCAGTGACGGAAAAGGGGGAGCCTACGAGCAGTACTTC. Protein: CASSDGKGGAYEQYF.

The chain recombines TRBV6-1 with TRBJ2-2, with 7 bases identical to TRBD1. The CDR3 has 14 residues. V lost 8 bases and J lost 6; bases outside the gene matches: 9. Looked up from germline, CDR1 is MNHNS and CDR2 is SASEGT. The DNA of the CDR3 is TGTGCCAGCGGCGGGCCCACAGGGGCCGGGGAGCTGTTTTTT. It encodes CASGGPTGAGELFF.

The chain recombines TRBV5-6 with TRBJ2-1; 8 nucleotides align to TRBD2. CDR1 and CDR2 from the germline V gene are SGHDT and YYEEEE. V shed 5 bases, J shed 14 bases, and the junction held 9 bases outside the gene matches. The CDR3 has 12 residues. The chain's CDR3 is CASSSTGGEEFF. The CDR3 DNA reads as TGTGCCAGCAGTTCCACCGGGGGGGAAGAGTTCTTC.

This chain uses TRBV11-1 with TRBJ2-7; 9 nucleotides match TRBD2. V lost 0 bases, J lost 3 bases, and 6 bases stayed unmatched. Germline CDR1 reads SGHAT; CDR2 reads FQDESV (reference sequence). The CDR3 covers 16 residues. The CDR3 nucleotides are TGTGCCAGCAGCTTAGCCTCTAGCGGGACTTACTACGAGCAGTACTTC. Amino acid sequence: CASSLASSGTYYEQYF.

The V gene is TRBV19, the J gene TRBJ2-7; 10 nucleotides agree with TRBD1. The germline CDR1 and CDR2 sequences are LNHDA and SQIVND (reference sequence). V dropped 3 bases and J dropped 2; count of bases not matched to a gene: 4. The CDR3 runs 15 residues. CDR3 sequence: CASSIGQGGAYEQYF. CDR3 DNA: TGTGCCAGTAGTATCGGACAGGGGGGCGCCTACGAGCAGTACTTC.

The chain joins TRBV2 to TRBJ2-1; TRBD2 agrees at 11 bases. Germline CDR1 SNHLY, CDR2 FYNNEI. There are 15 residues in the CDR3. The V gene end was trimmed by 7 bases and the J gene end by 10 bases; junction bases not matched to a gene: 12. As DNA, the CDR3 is TGTGCCAGCACGGTTACTAGCGGGGGCCCAACAGAGCAGTTCTTC. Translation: CASTVTSGGPTEQFF.

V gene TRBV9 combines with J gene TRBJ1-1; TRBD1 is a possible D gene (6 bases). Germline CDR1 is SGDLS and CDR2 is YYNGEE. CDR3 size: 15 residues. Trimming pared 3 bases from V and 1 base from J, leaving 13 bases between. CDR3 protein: CASSGRQGTNTEAFF. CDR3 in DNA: TGTGCCAGCAGCGGAAGGCAGGGGACGAACACTGAAGCTTTCTTT.

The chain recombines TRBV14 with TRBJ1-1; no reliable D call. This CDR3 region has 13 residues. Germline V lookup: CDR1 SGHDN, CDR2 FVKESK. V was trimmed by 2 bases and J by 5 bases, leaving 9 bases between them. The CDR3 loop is CASSQNEGTEAFF. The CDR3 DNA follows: TGTGCCAGCAGCCAAAACGAGGGTACTGAAGCTTTCTTT.

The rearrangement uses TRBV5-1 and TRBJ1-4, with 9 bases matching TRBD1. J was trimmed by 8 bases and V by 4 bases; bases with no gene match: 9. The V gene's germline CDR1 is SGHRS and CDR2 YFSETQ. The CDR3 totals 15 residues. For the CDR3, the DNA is TGCGCCAGCAGCCGAGGGACAGGGCGGACCGAAAAACTGTTTTTT. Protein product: CASSRGTGRTEKLFF. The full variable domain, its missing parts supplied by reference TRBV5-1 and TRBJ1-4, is KAGVTQTPRYLIKTRGQQVTLSCSPISGHRSVSWYQQTPGQGLQFLFEYFSETQRNKGNFPGRFSGRQFSNSRSEMNVSTLELGDSALYLCASSRGTGRTEKLFFGSGTQLSVL.

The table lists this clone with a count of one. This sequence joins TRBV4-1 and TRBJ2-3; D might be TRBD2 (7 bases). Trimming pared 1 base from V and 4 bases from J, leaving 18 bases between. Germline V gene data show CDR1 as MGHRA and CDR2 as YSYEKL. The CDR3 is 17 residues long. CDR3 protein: CASSQVRGAGEADTQYF. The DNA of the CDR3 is TGCGCCAGCAGCCAAGTTCGGGGGGCCGGGGAGGCAGATACGCAGTATTTT.

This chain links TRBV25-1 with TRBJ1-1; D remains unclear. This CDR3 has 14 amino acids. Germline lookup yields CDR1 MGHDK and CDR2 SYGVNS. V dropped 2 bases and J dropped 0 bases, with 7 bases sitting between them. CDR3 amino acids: CASSEDQVNTEAFF. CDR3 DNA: TGTGCCAGCAGTGAAGATCAGGTGAACACTGAAGCTTTCTTT.

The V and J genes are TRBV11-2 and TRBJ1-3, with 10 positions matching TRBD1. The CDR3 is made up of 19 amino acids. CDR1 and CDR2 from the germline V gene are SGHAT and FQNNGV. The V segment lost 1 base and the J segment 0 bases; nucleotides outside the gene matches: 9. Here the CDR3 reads CASSLGTGGILLSGNTIYF. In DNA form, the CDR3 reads TGTGCCAGCAGCTTAGGGACAGGGGGTATCCTTCTCTCTGGAAACACCATATATTTT.

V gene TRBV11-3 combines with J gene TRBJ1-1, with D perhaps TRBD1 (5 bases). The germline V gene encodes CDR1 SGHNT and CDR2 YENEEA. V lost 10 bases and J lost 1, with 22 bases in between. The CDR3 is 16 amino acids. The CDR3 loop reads CATYRGRRFTNTEAFF. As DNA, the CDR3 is TGTGCCACCTACCGGGGGAGAAGGTTTACGAACACTGAAGCTTTCTTT. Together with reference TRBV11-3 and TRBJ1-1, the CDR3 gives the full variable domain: EAGVVQSPRYKIIEKKQPVAFWCNPISGHNTLYWYLQNLGQGPELLIRYENEEAVDDSQLPKDRFSAERLKGVDSTLKIQPAELGDSAVYLCATYRGRRFTNTEAFFGQGTRLTVV.

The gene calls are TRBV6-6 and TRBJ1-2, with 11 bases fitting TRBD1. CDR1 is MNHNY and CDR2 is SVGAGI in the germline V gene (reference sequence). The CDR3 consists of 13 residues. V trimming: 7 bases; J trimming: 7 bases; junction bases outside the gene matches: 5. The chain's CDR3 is CASKRTGGFGYTF. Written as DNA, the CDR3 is TGTGCCAGCAAGAGGACAGGGGGCTTTGGCTACACCTTC.

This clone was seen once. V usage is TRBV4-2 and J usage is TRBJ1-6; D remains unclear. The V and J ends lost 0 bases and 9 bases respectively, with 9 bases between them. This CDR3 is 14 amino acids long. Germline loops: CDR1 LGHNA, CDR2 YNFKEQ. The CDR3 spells CASSQDWAGSPLHF. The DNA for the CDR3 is TGTGCCAGCAGCCAAGATTGGGCAGGTTCACCCCTCCACTTT.